Listed below are T cell receptor beta chains from one sample, sequenced in a study of PD-L1 blockade in urothelial cancer. TCRdb keeps only in-frame clones here, not all; method: immunoSEQ multiplex PCR. The data hold approximately 2,300 clones, with 35% to 40% observed a single time. This specimen was tumor tissue, taken before atezolizumab (anti-PD-L1) treatment. The receptors were gathered from a man in his sixties with urothelial cancer. CDR3s include the opening cysteine and the closing phenylalanine or tryptophan. D genes are given only for firm matches. Size values are once, few and many counts, or a class for expanded clones, and some rows have none.

size: medium-sized; length: 16; D: TRBD1; J: TRBJ2-2; V: TRBV11-3; DNA: TGTGCCAGCAGCCACCCGACAGGGATGGACACCGGGGAGCTGTTTTTT; CDR3: CASSHPTGMDTGELFF
size: NA; length: 15; D: TRBD1; J: TRBJ2-5; V: TRBV6-8; DNA: TGTGCCAGCAGTTACTCCGCAGGGGGCGTTGAGACCCAGTACTTC; CDR3: CASSYSAGGVETQYF
size: NA; length: 15; D: NA; J: TRBJ2-7; V: TRBV12-1; DNA: TGTGCCAGCAGCTGCCCCGGGACAGGGTACTACGAGCAGTACTTC; CDR3: CASSCPGTGYYEQYF
size: medium-sized; length: 14; D: TRBD1; J: TRBJ1-2; V: TRBV11-3; DNA: TGTGCCAGCAGTACAGACAGGGAGGGCTATGGCTACACCTTC; CDR3: CASSTDREGYGYTF
size: NA; length: 14; D: NA; J: TRBJ2-7; V: TRBV11-3; DNA: TGTGCCAGCAGCGATCGGACACCCGATACGGAGCAGTACTTC; CDR3: CASSDRTPDTEQYF
size: few; length: 15; D: TRBD1; J: TRBJ2-3; V: TRBV6-8; DNA: TGTGCCAGCAGTCAAACAGGGGGCTCCTCGGATACGCAGTATTTT; CDR3: CASSQTGGSSDTQYF
size: NA; length: 16; D: TRBD1; J: TRBJ1-4; V: TRBV11-3; DNA: TGTGCCAGCAGCTTAGGATCGGGACAGGGTAATGAAAAACTGTTTTTT; CDR3: CASSLGSGQGNEKLFF
size: medium-sized; length: 15; D: TRBD1; J: TRBJ1-6; V: TRBV9; DNA: TGTGCCAGCAGCAACCCCGGGACAGGGGGGTCACCCCTCCACTTT; CDR3: CASSNPGTGGSPLHF
size: few; length: 16; D: NA; J: TRBJ2-2; V: TRBV12-2; DNA: TGTGCCACCAATACGCGGGCGAGGGAGAGCACCGGGGAGCTGTTTTTT; CDR3: CATNTRARESTGELFF
size: few; length: 16; D: NA; J: TRBJ1-3; V: TRBV6-8; DNA: TGTGCCAGCAGGAAGATCGAGTCCTCCTATGGAAACACCATATATTTT; CDR3: CASRKIESSYGNTIYF
size: NA; length: 15; D: TRBD2; J: TRBJ2-2; V: TRBV11-3; DNA: TGTGCCAGCAGGGGGGATAGCGGGAGCCCCGGGGAGCTGTTTTTT; CDR3: CASRGDSGSPGELFF
size: NA; length: 16; D: NA; J: TRBJ1-3; V: TRBV28; DNA: TGTGCCAGCAGTCTCCTCCGCAGGGGAGCTGGAAACACCATATATTTT; CDR3: CASSLLRRGAGNTIYF
size: NA; length: 12; D: NA; J: TRBJ1-4; V: TRBV28; DNA: TGTGCCACGGACACTAATAATGAAAAACTGTTTTTT; CDR3: CATDTNNEKLFF
size: few; length: 16; D: NA; J: TRBJ1-1; V: TRBV7-4; DNA: TGTGCCAGCAGCTTAAACGGAGCAGGGGAAGGCACTGAAGCTTTCTTT; CDR3: CASSLNGAGEGTEAFF
size: few; length: 16; D: TRBD2; J: TRBJ2-7; V: TRBV15; DNA: TGTGCCACCAGCAGCTCTAGCGGGAGACACATCTACGAGCAGTACTTC; CDR3: CATSSSSGRHIYEQYF
size: NA; length: 17; D: NA; J: TRBJ1-3; V: TRBV5-1; DNA: TGCGCCAGCAGCCCCCGGCAGGGCACCAACTCTGGAAACACCATATATTTT; CDR3: CASSPRQGTNSGNTIYF
size: NA; length: 12; D: NA; J: TRBJ2-1; V: TRBV6-8; DNA: TGTGCCAGCAGTTACGGCGGGGATGAACAGTTCTTC; CDR3: CASSYGGDEQFF
size: NA; length: 14; D: NA; J: TRBJ1-2; V: TRBV5-1; DNA: TGCGCCAGCAGCTTGGGACAGTCCAGCTATGGCTACACCTTC; CDR3: CASSLGQSSYGYTF
size: once; length: 14; D: TRBD1; J: TRBJ2-1; V: TRBV19; DNA: TGTGCCACCGCCGGGACAGGATTATACAATGAGCAGTTCTTC; CDR3: CATAGTGLYNEQFF
size: NA; length: 15; D: TRBD2; J: TRBJ2-1; V: TRBV19; DNA: TGTGCCACCCTAGGGGCGGGGGGATCCTACAATGAGCAGTTCTTC; CDR3: CATLGAGGSYNEQFF
size: NA; length: 13; D: NA; J: TRBJ2-5; V: TRBV30; DNA: TGTGCCTGGAGTGTACCTGGCGGAGAGACCCAGTACTTC; CDR3: CAWSVPGGETQYF
size: few; length: 15; D: NA; J: TRBJ2-1; V: TRBV30; DNA: TGTGCCTGGAGTGAACGAGGCAGCTCCTACAATGAGCAGTTCTTC; CDR3: CAWSERGSSYNEQFF
size: NA; length: 15; D: TRBD1; J: TRBJ1-5; V: TRBV19; DNA: TGTGCCAGTAGTATTGCAGGGGGTAACAATCAGCCCCAGCATTTT; CDR3: CASSIAGGNNQPQHF
size: NA; length: 16; D: TRBD2; J: TRBJ2-2; V: TRBV11-3; DNA: TGTGCCAGCAGCTTAGTGAGCGGGGGGGCGTCCGGGGAGCTGTTTTTT; CDR3: CASSLVSGGASGELFF
size: NA; length: 16; D: NA; J: TRBJ2-5; V: TRBV11-3; DNA: TGTGCCAGCAGCTCTTCTTCCAGGGGCCCAAGGGAGACCCAGTACTTC; CDR3: CASSSSSRGPRETQYF
size: few; length: 15; D: NA; J: TRBJ1-1; V: TRBV11-3; DNA: TGTGCCAGCAGCTTAGTGGGCAGGGGACACACTGAAGCTTTCTTT; CDR3: CASSLVGRGHTEAFF
size: NA; length: 12; D: NA; J: TRBJ2-3; V: TRBV30; DNA: TGTGCCTGGAGTGTCGGTCAGGGTACGCAGTATTTT; CDR3: CAWSVGQGTQYF
size: medium-sized; length: 13; D: NA; J: TRBJ2-3; V: TRBV6-8; DNA: TGTGCCAGCAACCCCGGGACAGCGGGAACGCAGTATTTT; CDR3: CASNPGTAGTQYF
size: few; length: 16; D: NA; J: TRBJ1-2; V: TRBV9; DNA: TGTGCCAGCAGCGCATACCTCGACCCATCGGCGTCGGGCTACACCTTC; CDR3: CASSAYLDPSASGYTF
size: NA; length: 16; D: TRBD1; J: TRBJ2-2; V: TRBV28; DNA: TGTGCCAGCAGTTTCCCGCGGACAGGGCCCACCGGGGAGCTGTTTTTT; CDR3: CASSFPRTGPTGELFF
size: medium-sized; length: 15; D: NA; J: TRBJ1-5; V: TRBV12-2; DNA: TGTGCCACACAGGGGACAGGGGGCCGGAATCAGCCCCAGCATTTT; CDR3: CATQGTGGRNQPQHF
size: few; length: 14; D: TRBD1; J: TRBJ2-1; V: TRBV23-1; DNA: TGCGCCAGCAGCCAAGTTACAGGGGTGGATGAGCAGTTCTTC; CDR3: CASSQVTGVDEQFF
size: NA; length: 17; D: TRBD2; J: TRBJ2-3; V: TRBV19; DNA: TGTGCCAGTAGTCTCTGGACTAGCGGGAGTAGCACAGATACGCAGTATTTT; CDR3: CASSLWTSGSSTDTQYF
size: once; length: 16; D: NA; J: TRBJ1-3; V: TRBV5-1; DNA: TGCGCCAGCAGCGAGGGTCGGACATCGGCTGGAAACACCATATATTTT; CDR3: CASSEGRTSAGNTIYF
size: few; length: 20; D: NA; J: TRBJ2-6; V: TRBV11-3; DNA: TGTGCCAGCAGCCTCCGGACAGGGAGGGTCGAAAGGTCTGGGGCCAACGTCCTGACTTTC; CDR3: CASSLRTGRVERSGANVLTF